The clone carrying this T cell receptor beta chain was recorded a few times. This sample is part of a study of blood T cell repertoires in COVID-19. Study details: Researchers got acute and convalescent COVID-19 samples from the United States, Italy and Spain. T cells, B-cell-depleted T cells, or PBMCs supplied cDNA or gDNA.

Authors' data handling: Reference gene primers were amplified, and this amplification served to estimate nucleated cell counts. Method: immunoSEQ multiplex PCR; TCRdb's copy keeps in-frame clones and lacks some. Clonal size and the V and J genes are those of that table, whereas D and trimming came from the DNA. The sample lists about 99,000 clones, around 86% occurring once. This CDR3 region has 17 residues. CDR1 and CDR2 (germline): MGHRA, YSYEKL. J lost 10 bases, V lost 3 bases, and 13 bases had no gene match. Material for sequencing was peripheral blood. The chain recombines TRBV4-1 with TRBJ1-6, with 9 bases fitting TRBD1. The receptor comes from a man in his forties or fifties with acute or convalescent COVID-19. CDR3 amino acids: CASSQATGGTLFSPLHF. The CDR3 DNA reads TGCGCCAGCAGCCAGGCAACAGGGGGCACGCTTTTCTCACCCCTCCACTTT.